This TCR beta chain was captured in a study of cytomegalovirus exposure and HLA in healthy donors. Study-level results: Within an earlier analysis, most TCR beta V segments proved productive either about 87% or about 30% of the time. The Asian-associated ancestry cluster reportedly had fewer N-insertions than the approximately 650-donor mean in a later analysis. Most TCR sequences were rare, but some public TCRs occurred in many donors. Altogether, 150 to 200 TCR beta chains were recorded as cytomegalovirus-associated.

This clone has only one observation. Its antigen is not identified. Vbeta (60) and Jbeta (13) primers were used in the PCR. The repertoire was sequenced with immunoSEQ multiplex PCR; TCRdb's copy has only in-frame clones and lacks some. The sample lists approximately 85,000 clones, about 80% occurring once. The CDR3 runs 14 residues. Trimming shortened V by 2 bases and J by 4 bases, and 11 bases separated the two germline ends. Germline V CDR1 and CDR2: SEHNR, FQNEAQ (reference sequence). Sample: PBMCs. The V and J genes are TRBV7-9 and TRBJ1-2, with D tentatively TRBD1 (6 bases). The receptor comes from a woman between 45 and 60 years old in good health and CMV-seropositive. CDR3 DNA: TGTGCCAGCAGCTTATTGGGGGCGAGCTATGGCTACACCTTC. Translating gives CASSLLGASYGYTF.